One sample yielded the 23 T cell receptor beta chains listed below, sequenced in a study of blood T cell repertoires in COVID-19. Libraries were prepared by immunoSEQ multiplex PCR; TCRdb keeps only in-frame clonotypes and omits some of them. The data hold about 87,000 clones, with around 90% observed a single time. Source material: peripheral blood. The receptor source for this set is a man aged 35 to 55 with acute or convalescent COVID-19.

This clone was recorded once. The chain links TRBV3-1 (or the pseudogene TRBV3-2) to TRBJ2-3, with 7 positions matching TRBD2. The germline V gene encodes CDR1 LGHDT and CDR2 YNNKEL (reference sequence). The ends lost 4 bases at V and 2 bases at J; junction bases unmatched: 3. This CDR3 contains 14 residues. The CDR3 sequence is CASSPGLSTDTQYF. The CDR3 coding sequence is TGTGCCAGCAGCCCGGGACTATCCACAGATACGCAGTATTTT.

The gene calls are TRBV18 and TRBJ1-1; D possibly corresponds to TRBD1 (6 bases). Trimming shortened V by 2 bases and J by 5 bases, and 9 bases separated the two germline ends. Looked up from germline, CDR1 is KGHSH and CDR2 is LQKENI. The CDR3 runs to 13 residues. The CDR3 DNA follows: TGTGCCAGCTCACCAGGACAGAAAACTGAAGCTTTCTTT. It yields the protein CASSPGQKTEAFF.

This rearrangement joins TRBV5-6 to TRBJ2-7; 10 nucleotides agree with TRBD2. Germline V CDR1 and CDR2: SGHDT, YYEEEE. Trimming took 3 bases from V and 3 from J; bases not matched to a gene: 0. CDR3 length: 13 residues. The CDR3 nucleotides read TGTGCCAGCAGCTGGACTAGCGGCTACGAGCAGTACTTC. Its translation is CASSWTSGYEQYF.

This clone was recorded only once. The chain uses TRBV11-1 and TRBJ1-1; D perhaps matches TRBD1 (6 bases). V was shortened by 2 bases and J by 0 bases, with 10 bases between the two germline ends. Germline V CDR1 and CDR2: SGHAT, FQDESV (reference sequence). The CDR3 runs to 15 residues. In nucleotides, the CDR3 is TGTGCCAGCAGCTTAAGAGGACAGCTGAACACTGAAGCTTTCTTT. Protein product: CASSLRGQLNTEAFF.

This chain uses TRBV7-9 with TRBJ2-5, with a weak D call TRBD2 (6 bases). The germline V and J ends were trimmed by 6 bases and 7 bases, with 21 bases remaining between them. From germline, CDR1 is SEHNR and CDR2 FQNEAQ (reference sequence). The CDR3 has 15 residues. The CDR3: CASSSSTGLVATQYF. The DNA of the CDR3 is TGTGCCAGCAGTTCTAGTACGGGACTCGTGGCGACCCAGTACTTC.

This chain links TRBV4-3 with TRBJ2-5; TRBD1 matches 7 bases. Per germline, CDR1 LGHNA and CDR2 YSLEER. The CDR3 is 16 amino acids. Trimming removed 5 bases from V and 1 base from J; junction bases left unmatched: 10. The CDR3 loop is CASSEHRGQSQETQYF. In nucleotides, the CDR3 is TGCGCCAGCAGCGAACATCGGGGACAGAGCCAAGAGACCCAGTACTTC.

The chain joins TRBV30 to TRBJ2-5, with a possible D match to TRBD2 (7 bases). This CDR3 contains 14 residues. The V gene's germline CDR1 is GTSNPN and CDR2 SVGIG (reference sequence). CDR3 nucleotide sequence: TGTGCAGAAGGGTGGGGGGGCTTGGAAGAGACCCAGTACTTC. Translating gives CAEGWGGLEETQYF.

This chain's CDR3 is CASSTDRDGSYEQYF. The CDR3, as DNA: TGTGCCAGCAGCACTGACAGGGACGGGTCCTACGAGCAGTACTTC. J is TRBJ2-7 and V is TRBV6-5, with 7 positions matching TRBD1. The CDR3 sequence is 15 residues long. Germline CDR1 and CDR2: MNHEY and SVGAGI. V gave up 6 bases and J gave up 1 base; unmatched junction bases: 9.

This rearrangement joins TRBV18 to TRBJ1-1; 8 bases align to TRBD1. CDR1 and CDR2 from the germline V gene are KGHSH and LQKENI. The CDR3 covers 16 residues. V dropped 3 bases and J dropped 6; count of bases not matched to a gene: 12. For the CDR3, the DNA is TGTGCCAGCTCACCGTTAGGACAGGGAATGAATCCTGAAGCTTTCTTT. Amino acids: CASSPLGQGMNPEAFF.

V gene TRBV5-1 combines with J gene TRBJ2-1; perhaps TRBD1 as D (5 bases). Trimming cost V 5 bases and J 2 bases, with 14 bases left between them. The CDR3 covers 15 residues. Looked up from germline, CDR1 is SGHRS and CDR2 is YFSETQ. CDR3 amino acids: CASRHDSNPYNEQFF. The CDR3 nucleotides are TGCGCCAGCAGGCATGACAGTAACCCCTACAATGAGCAGTTCTTC. The full variable domain, its missing parts supplied by reference TRBV5-1 and TRBJ2-1, is KAGVTQTPRYLIKTRGQQVTLSCSPISGHRSVSWYQQTPGQGLQFLFEYFSETQRNKGNFPGRFSGRQFSNSRSEMNVSTLELGDSALYLCASRHDSNPYNEQFFGPGTRLTVL.

This chain joins TRBV6-5 and TRBJ1-2; D possibly corresponds to TRBD1 (5 bases). Trimming stripped 6 bases from V and 1 base from J, with 9 bases between. CDR1 is MNHEY, CDR2 SVGAGI, per germline. The CDR3 is made up of 13 amino acids. CDR3 residues: CASSQQVNYGYTF. The CDR3 DNA is TGTGCCAGCAGCCAACAGGTTAACTATGGCTACACCTTC.

The chain has TRBV30 and TRBJ2-1, with 10 bases that match TRBD2. The V segment lost 0 bases and the J segment 5 bases; nucleotides outside the gene matches: 4. This CDR3 is 15 amino acids long. The germline CDR1 and CDR2 sequences are GTSNPN and SVGIG (reference sequence). CDR3: CAWSVASGSHNEQFF. The DNA of the CDR3 is TGTGCCTGGAGTGTAGCTAGCGGGAGTCACAATGAGCAGTTCTTC.

The chain recombines TRBV20-1 with TRBJ2-1; TRBD2 might be the D (6 bases). The germline gives CDR1 DFQATT, CDR2 SNEGSKA (reference sequence). Trimming removed 6 bases from V and 10 bases from J, with 13 bases in between. This CDR3 is 11 amino acids long. The CDR3 nucleotides are TGCAGTGCCAGACTAGACGGGGAGCAGTTCTTC. This codes for CSARLDGEQFF.

The chain is built from TRBV3-1 (or the pseudogene TRBV3-2) and TRBJ1-2, with 8 bases aligning to TRBD1. This CDR3 comprises 15 residues. The germline V gene encodes CDR1 LGHDT and CDR2 YNNKEL (reference sequence). After removal of 4 bases from V and 8 bases from J, the junction contained 12 bases not matched to a gene. As DNA, the CDR3 is TGTGCCAGCAGCCCCCGGGACAGGCTTGCAACCGGCTACACCTTC. Amino acids: CASSPRDRLATGYTF.

This clone has a single count. V is TRBV27 and J is TRBJ2-1; D possibly corresponds to TRBD2 (6 bases). The length of the CDR3 is 14 residues. Germline V gives CDR1 MNHEY, CDR2 SMNVEV (reference sequence). Trimming left V 2 bases short and J 2 bases short, with 7 bases between. The CDR3 nucleotides read TGTGCCAGCAGTTTAGCGGGAACCTACAATGAGCAGTTCTTC. As protein: CASSLAGTYNEQFF.

This chain connects TRBV7-2 to TRBJ2-1, with 11 bases lining up with TRBD2. Germline-derived CDR1 and CDR2 are SGHTA and FQGNSA. With 5 bases clipped from V and 7 bases from J, the junction kept 7 bases outside the gene matches. The CDR3 spans 15 residues. CDR3 nucleotide sequence: TGTGCCAGCAGCCCACTAGCGGGGGTAAGAAATGAGCAGTTCTTC. It encodes CASSPLAGVRNEQFF.

The sample holds one count of this clone. The rearrangement joins TRBV2 to TRBJ2-7; 7 bases fit TRBD1. Germline V gene sequence: CDR1 SNHLY, CDR2 FYNNEI. The ends lost 8 bases at V and 3 bases at J; junction bases unmatched: 1. This CDR3 contains 11 residues. CDR3 nucleotides: TGTGCCAGCCGACAGGGCTACGAGCAGTACTTC. It is translated as CASRQGYEQYF.

V is TRBV10-3 and J is TRBJ1-6; 7 nucleotides agree with TRBD1. J lost 5 bases, V lost 0 bases, and 7 bases had no gene match. This CDR3 has 17 residues. Germline V CDR1 and CDR2: ENHRY, SYGVKD. The CDR3 reads CAISESGGQSNNSPLHF. The CDR3 DNA reads as TGTGCCATCAGTGAGTCTGGGGGACAGTCCAATAATTCACCCCTCCACTTT.

The chain links TRBV7-2 to TRBJ1-2; D call uncertain. The V and J ends lost 4 bases and 4 bases respectively, with 16 bases between them. The CDR3 consists of 15 residues. Germline V gene data show CDR1 as SGHTA and CDR2 as FQGNSA. The chain's CDR3 is CASSSTPGGGYGYTF. In DNA, the CDR3 is TGTGCCAGCAGCTCCACCCCGGGTGGCGGCTATGGCTACACCTTC. The full variable domain, rest sourced from reference TRBV7-2 and TRBJ1-2, is GAGVSQSPSNKVTEKGKDVELRCDPISGHTALYWYRQSLGQGLEFLIYFQGNSAPDKSGLPSDRFSAERTGGSVSTLTIQRTQQEDSAVYLCASSSTPGGGYGYTFGSGTRLTVV.

This sequence joins TRBV19 and TRBJ1-5, with TRBD1 as a possible D gene (6 bases). V lost 4 bases, J lost 0 bases, and 13 bases lay in between. Germline V gene data show CDR1 as LNHDA and CDR2 as SQIVND (reference sequence). This CDR3 comprises 16 residues. CDR3 bases: TGTGCCAGTAGTACACCAGGGGACCATAGCAATCAGCCCCAGCATTTT. Encoded protein: CASSTPGDHSNQPQHF. The complete variable domain, with remaining parts taken from reference TRBV19 and TRBJ1-5, reads DGGITQSPKYLFRKEGQNVTLSCEQNLNHDAMYWYRQDPGQGLRLIYYSQIVNDFQKGDIAEGYSVSREKKESFPLTVTSAQKNPTAFYLCASSTPGDHSNQPQHFGDGTRLSIL.

This chain connects TRBV19 to TRBJ2-1, with D possibly matching TRBD2 (6 bases). Trimming took 9 bases from V and 4 from J, leaving 22 bases between them. CDR1 is LNHDA, CDR2 SQIVND, per germline (reference sequence). The CDR3 runs 16 residues. CDR3 bases: TGTGCCAGCAAAAAAACATACCAGGGACTGTACAATGAGCAGTTCTTC. Translated: CASKKTYQGLYNEQFF.

The chain uses TRBV2 and TRBJ1-3; TRBD1 matches 7 bases. CDR3 length: 15 amino acids. Germline CDR1 is SNHLY and CDR2 is FYNNEI. V gave up 5 bases and J gave up 2 bases; unmatched junction bases: 6. CDR3 amino acids: CASSPDRVTGNTIYF. As DNA, the CDR3 is TGTGCCAGCAGTCCAGACAGGGTGACTGGAAACACCATATATTTT. Drawing the rest from reference TRBV2 and TRBJ1-3, the complete variable domain is EPEVTQTPSHQVTQMGQEVILRCVPISNHLYFYWYRQILGQKVEFLVSFYNNEISEKSEIFDDQFSVERPDGSNFTLKIRSTKLEDSAMYFCASSPDRVTGNTIYFGEGSWLTVV.

The chain recombines TRBV10-1 with TRBJ2-1; maybe TRBD1 (6 bases). This CDR3 spans 15 amino acids. Germline V gene sequence: CDR1 WNHNN, CDR2 SYGVQD (reference sequence). V was clipped by 6 bases and J by 3 bases, with 15 bases between them. CDR3 loop: CASSPGTKVYNEQFF. CDR3 nucleotide sequence: TGCGCCAGCAGCCCCGGGACAAAAGTCTACAATGAGCAGTTCTTC.